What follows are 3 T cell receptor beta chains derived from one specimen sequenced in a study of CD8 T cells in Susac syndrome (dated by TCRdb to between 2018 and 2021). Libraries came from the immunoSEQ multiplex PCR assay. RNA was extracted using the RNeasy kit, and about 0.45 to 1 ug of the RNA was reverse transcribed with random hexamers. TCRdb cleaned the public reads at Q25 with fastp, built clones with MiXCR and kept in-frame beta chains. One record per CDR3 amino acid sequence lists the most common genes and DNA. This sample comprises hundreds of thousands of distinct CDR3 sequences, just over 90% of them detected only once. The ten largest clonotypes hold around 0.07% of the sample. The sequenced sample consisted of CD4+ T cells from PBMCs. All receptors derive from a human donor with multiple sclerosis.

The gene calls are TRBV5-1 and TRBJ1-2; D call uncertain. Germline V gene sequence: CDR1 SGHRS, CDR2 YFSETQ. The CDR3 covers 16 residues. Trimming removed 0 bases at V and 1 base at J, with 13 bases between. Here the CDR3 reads CASSLGEGRGNYGYTF. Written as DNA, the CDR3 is TGCGCCAGCAGCTTGGGCGAGGGTCGGGGTAACTATGGCTACACCTTC.

The CDR3 bases are TGCGCCAGCAGCCAAGCGCCCGTGAGCGGGAGGGCCAGCGGGGAGCTGTTTTTT. It is translated as CASSQAPVSGRASGELFF. The V and J genes are TRBV4-1 and TRBJ2-2; 10 bases are shared with TRBD2. This CDR3 comprises 18 residues. After removal of 1 base from V and 7 bases from J, the junction contained 12 bases not matched to a gene. The germline V gene has CDR1 MGHRA and CDR2 YSYEKL.

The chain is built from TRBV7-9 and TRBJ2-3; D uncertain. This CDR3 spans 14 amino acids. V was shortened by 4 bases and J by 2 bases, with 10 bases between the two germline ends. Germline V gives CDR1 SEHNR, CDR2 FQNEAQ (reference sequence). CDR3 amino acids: CASSSSGFTDTQYF. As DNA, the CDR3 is TGTGCCAGCAGCTCATCGGGCTTCACAGATACGCAGTATTTT.